The 20 T cell receptor beta chains below all came from one sample that was sequenced in a study of T cells expressing NK-cell markers. TCRdb re-called the 5' RACE reads, yielding one record per CDR3 amino acid sequence without DNA. The table lists over 100,000 distinct CDR3 sequences. Sequencing used blood T cells: a sorted CD56 or NKG2C T cell subset, CD4+ or CD8+ T cells, or bulk PBMC T cells (not recorded which). The origin of the receptors is a woman between 18 and 69 years old in good health.

This chain connects TRBV20-1 to TRBJ2-1; the D call of TRBD2 rests on TCRdb alone, since no DNA is present to check it. Germline V CDR1 and CDR2: DFQATT, SNEGSKA (reference sequence). CDR3 length: 18 amino acids. CDR3 loop: CSARDTASGGALGGEQFF.

The J gene is TRBJ2-7, the V gene TRBV20-1; TCRdb's D gene call, TRBD1, goes unchecked for lack of DNA. CDR3 length: 14 residues. Germline loops: CDR1 DFQATT, CDR2 SNEGSKA (reference sequence). The CDR3 protein is CSARARGGTYEQYF.

The chain carries TRBV19 and TRBJ2-2; TCRdb picks TRBD2, but there is no DNA to check that call. CDR1 LNHDA and CDR2 SQIVND come from the germline V gene (reference sequence). The CDR3 totals 13 residues. This CDR3 is CASGEGSAGELFF.

The chain is built from TRBV4-3 and TRBJ1-4. The CDR3 sequence is 13 residues long. The germline gives CDR1 LGHNA, CDR2 YSLEER. The chain's CDR3 is CASSQGVNEKLFF.

The chain joins TRBV7-9 to TRBJ2-2. This CDR3 has 12 amino acids. Germline-derived CDR1 and CDR2 are SEHNR and FQNEAQ (reference sequence). The CDR3 here is CASSVQTGELFF.

This chain links TRBV19 with TRBJ1-5; there is no DNA to check the TCRdb D call of TRBD1. The CDR3 sequence is 12 residues long. From germline, CDR1 is LNHDA and CDR2 SQIVND (reference sequence). The CDR3 sequence: CASSYPGQPQHF.

CDR3 amino acids: CASSILPLAGNEQFF. J is TRBJ2-1 and V is TRBV28; TCRdb returns TRBD2, unconfirmable since there is no DNA. This CDR3 has 15 residues. CDR1 MDHEN and CDR2 SYDVKM come from the germline V gene.

This chain links TRBV11-2 with TRBJ2-5; the TRBD2 assignment by TCRdb is unverifiable without DNA. Germline CDR1 is SGHAT and CDR2 is FQNNGV. This CDR3 is 18 amino acids long. The chain's CDR3 is CASSLGPTQIPVQETQYF.

The chain is built from TRBV5-1 and TRBJ2-1; TCRdb picks TRBD2, but there is no DNA to check that call. The CDR3 totals 15 residues. CDR1 is SGHRS, CDR2 YFSETQ, per germline. CDR3 loop: CASSPGLAGGAEQFF.

The V call is TRBV6-2 or TRBV6-3, the J call TRBJ2-1; TCRdb calls TRBD2, which cannot be checked without DNA. This CDR3 has 14 amino acids. The V gene's germline CDR1 is MNHEY and CDR2 SVGEGT. This chain's CDR3 is CASIGTSGPNEQFF.

The chain is built from TRBV7-6 and TRBJ2-3; lacking DNA, the TRBD2 call made by TCRdb goes unchecked. Per the germline V gene, CDR1 is SGHVS and CDR2 is FNYEAQ. CDR3 size: 15 residues. The CDR3 loop is CASSSGSVAPDTQYF.

The CDR3 loop is CASSPAQTSGETQYF. The chain is built from TRBV5-1 and TRBJ2-5; TCRdb outputs TRBD2, but without DNA this stays unchecked. This CDR3 has 15 residues. Germline CDR1 SGHRS, CDR2 YFSETQ.

V gene TRBV7-8 combines with J gene TRBJ2-2. This CDR3 spans 16 amino acids. In germline, CDR1 is SGHVS, CDR2 FQNEAQ. CDR3: CASSLTVTHNTGELFF.

V and J are TRBV12-3 or TRBV12-4 and TRBJ2-7; TCRdb calls TRBD1, which cannot be checked without DNA. This CDR3 comprises 14 residues. The CDR3 region is CASSLGQGTHEQYF.

The chain couples TRBV19 to TRBJ2-7; TCRdb calls TRBD1, which cannot be checked without DNA. The germline gives CDR1 LNHDA, CDR2 SQIVND (reference sequence). The CDR3 sequence is 14 residues long. CDR3 region: CASTPGTNLYEQYF.

V usage is TRBV7-9 and J usage is TRBJ2-7. CDR3 length: 13 amino acids. Germline lookup yields CDR1 SEHNR and CDR2 FQNEAQ (reference sequence). This CDR3 reads CASSAAASYEQYF. The complete variable domain, with remaining parts taken from reference TRBV7-9 and TRBJ2-7, reads DTGVSQNPRHKITKRGQNVTFRCDPISEHNRLYWYRQTLGQGPEFLTYFQNEAQLEKSRLLSDRFSAERPKGSFSTLEIQRTEQGDSAMYLCASSAAASYEQYFGPGTRLTVT.

J is TRBJ2-7 and V is TRBV25-1; TCRdb calls TRBD1, which cannot be checked without DNA. The germline CDR1 and CDR2 sequences are MGHDK and SYGVNS. There are 14 residues in the CDR3. The CDR3 loop reads CASSEWTASYEQYF.

The V and J genes are TRBV9 and TRBJ2-3. Looked up from germline, CDR1 is SGDLS and CDR2 is YYNGEE. This CDR3 has 11 amino acids. CDR3 region: CASAYGDTQYF. The whole variable domain, filled in from reference TRBV9 and TRBJ2-3, reads DSGVTQTPKHLITATGQRVTLRCSPRSGDLSVYWYQQSLDQGLQFLIQYYNGEERAKGNILERFSAQQFPDLHSELNLSSLELGDSALYFCASAYGDTQYFGPGTRLTVL.

The J gene is TRBJ1-1, the V gene TRBV6-5; the TCRdb D gene call, TRBD1, has no DNA to confirm it. Germline assignment: CDR1 MNHEY and CDR2 SVGAGI. CDR3 length: 13 amino acids. CDR3 amino acids: CASSLNRGTEAFF.

The chain joins TRBV5-5 to TRBJ1-4; the D call of TRBD1 rests on TCRdb alone, since no DNA is present to check it. The CDR3 runs to 15 residues. Per the germline V gene, CDR1 is SGHKS and CDR2 is YYEKEE (reference sequence). This CDR3 reads CASRDAAGINEKLFF. Full variable domain (rest looked up from reference TRBV5-5 and TRBJ1-4): DAGVTQSPTHLIKTRGQQVTLRCSPISGHKSVSWYQQVLGQGPQFIFQYYEKEERGRGNFPDRFSARQFPNYSSELNVNALLLGDSALYLCASRDAAGINEKLFFGSGTQLSVL.